This record concerns one T cell receptor beta chain sequence. What this receptor recognizes is not known. Base-call qualities are not available, and no considerably larger clone is one nucleotide away. These data are taken from a study of response to subunit inactivated influenza vaccine (dated by TCRdb to the late 2010s). Background for the entire study: Deep quantitative T cell receptor repertoire profiling was used in the study to track responses to a trivalent subunit inactivated influenza vaccine.

Overall results and qualifications from the work: It was suggested by the authors that each seasonal influenza vaccination may recruit only a limited number of new T cells.

This specimen's time point label, interpreted: 45 days after influenza vaccine administration. Library preparation used RT-PCR. The sample was run on an Illumina HiSeq 2500. In-frame beta chains were kept once TCRdb had trimmed the public reads at Q25 with fastp and called clones with MiXCR. Merged by CDR3 protein, the rows form single entries marked with the most common genes and DNA. For this sample there are over 450,000 distinct CDR3 sequences; 13% appear just once. Around 13% of the sample goes to the ten largest clones. V and J are trimmed by 3 bases and 5 bases, and the gene matches miss 5 bases of the junction. The germline V gene supplies CDR1 SGDLS and CDR2 YYNGEE. There are 14 amino acids in the CDR3, from cysteine to phenylalanine inclusive. Only CDR3 DNA remains: 42 bases, in frame from the first base.

The chain is assembled from TRBV9 and TRBJ2-4; the junction holds 7 bases that match TRBD1. The input for sequencing was PBMCs from blood, taken 40 to 50 days after vaccination. The receptor was isolated from a man aged 50 to 59 who received an inactivated influenza vaccine. Donor details come from another sample of the same person, matched by shared clones. The encoded CDR3 is CASSDPGGENIQYF. The sequence in DNA is TGTGCCAGCAGCGACCCAGGGGGTGAAAACATTCAGTACTTC.